This TCR beta chain was sequenced for a study of OX40 agonist ivuxolimab in advanced cancers. Using immunoSEQ multiplex PCR, the repertoire was profiled, and TCRdb retains in-frame clones only, with some absent. The table has some 83,000 clones, around 85% seen once. The CDR3 spans 15 residues. Germline V CDR1 and CDR2: SGHTA, FQGNSA. Trimming took 5 bases from V and 7 from J, leaving 20 bases between them. The chain joins TRBV7-2 to TRBJ1-2, with D tentatively TRBD1 (5 bases). The sequence was obtained from an adult with an advanced solid tumor such as melanoma, head and neck, liver or kidney cancer. The sample consisted of CD4+ or CD8+ T cells sorted from blood, taken in a trial of the OX40 agonist ivuxolimab. The CDR3 nucleotides are TGTGCCAGCAGCCCAAATTCGGGACGTAATATTGGCTACACCTTC. It translates to CASSPNSGRNIGYTF.